The rows below give T cell receptor beta chains drawn from one sample of a study of shared clonotypes between healthy human individuals. Clones were sequenced by immunoSEQ multiplex PCR, and TCRdb holds only the in-frame ones, with some missing. The sample records approximately 720,000 clones, about 92% being singletons. The sequencing input was naive CD8+ T cells sorted from blood. Every receptor here comes from a man aged 30 to 45 in good health. CDR3s include the opening cysteine and the closing phenylalanine or tryptophan. The order of the fields is V gene, J gene, D gene, clone size, CDR3 protein, CDR3 DNA. D genes are given only for firm matches. The listing skips clone size in some rows; elsewhere it reads once, few, many or a size class.

v_gene: TRBV28
j_gene: TRBJ1-1
d_gene: .
abundance: .
CDR3aa: CGTRPYYLMNTEAFF
CDR3nt: TGTGGTACTAGGCCGTACTATCTTATGAACACTGAAGCTTTCTTT

v_gene: TRBV19
j_gene: TRBJ2-2
d_gene: TRBD2
abundance: .
CDR3aa: CASTPIAGGSGELFF
CDR3nt: TGTGCCAGTACCCCAATAGCGGGAGGTTCCGGGGAGCTGTTTTTT

v_gene: TRBV29-1
j_gene: TRBJ2-7
d_gene: .
abundance: .
CDR3aa: CSVEDSRGRYEQYF
CDR3nt: TGCAGCGTTGAAGACTCCCGGGGTCGGTACGAGCAGTACTTC

v_gene: TRBV28
j_gene: TRBJ1-5
d_gene: TRBD1
abundance: .
CDR3aa: CASSLPDRGGSNQPQHF
CDR3nt: TGTGCCAGCAGTTTACCCGACAGGGGAGGGAGCAATCAGCCCCAGCATTTT

v_gene: TRBV25-1
j_gene: TRBJ1-2
d_gene: TRBD1
abundance: .
CDR3aa: CASSGQGAQSYGYTF
CDR3nt: TGTGCCAGCAGTGGACAGGGGGCGCAGAGCTATGGCTACACCTTC

v_gene: TRBV9
j_gene: TRBJ2-3
d_gene: .
abundance: .
CDR3aa: CASSAVGRSTDTQYF
CDR3nt: TGTGCCAGCAGCGCCGTGGGCCGTAGCACAGATACGCAGTATTTT

v_gene: TRBV4-1
j_gene: TRBJ2-5
d_gene: TRBD1
abundance: once
CDR3aa: CASSQGDSRTQYF
CDR3nt: TGCGCCAGCAGCCAAGGGGACAGCCGAACCCAGTACTTC

v_gene: TRBV7-9
j_gene: TRBJ2-1
d_gene: .
abundance: .
CDR3aa: CASSLDQGFYNEQFF
CDR3nt: TGTGCCAGCAGCTTAGACCAGGGGTTCTACAATGAGCAGTTCTTC

v_gene: TRBV7-3
j_gene: TRBJ2-1
d_gene: .
abundance: .
CDR3aa: CASSPRVSYNEQFF
CDR3nt: TGTGCCAGCAGCCCACGGGTCTCCTACAATGAGCAGTTCTTC

v_gene: TRBV14
j_gene: TRBJ2-7
d_gene: TRBD1
abundance: .
CDR3aa: CASSQGKGDRFPYEQYF
CDR3nt: TGTGCCAGCAGCCAAGGCAAAGGGGACAGGTTTCCCTACGAGCAGTACTTC

v_gene: TRBV7-2
j_gene: TRBJ2-3
d_gene: TRBD2
abundance: .
CDR3aa: CASSLEIAGGPMFDTQYF
CDR3nt: TGTGCCAGCAGCTTAGAGATAGCGGGAGGGCCGATGTTTGATACGCAGTATTTT

v_gene: TRBV27
j_gene: TRBJ1-5
d_gene: .
abundance: .
CDR3aa: CASSDRGAANQPQHF
CDR3nt: TGTGCCAGCAGTGATCGGGGGGCGGCCAATCAGCCCCAGCATTTT

v_gene: TRBV7-9
j_gene: TRBJ2-5
d_gene: TRBD1
abundance: .
CDR3aa: CASSSPGTGQETQYF
CDR3nt: TGTGCCAGCAGCTCCCCCGGGACAGGTCAAGAGACCCAGTACTTC

v_gene: TRBV7-2
j_gene: TRBJ2-7
d_gene: TRBD2
abundance: .
CDR3aa: CASSLPRTSNSYEQYF
CDR3nt: TGTGCCAGCAGCTTACCACGGACTAGCAATTCCTACGAGCAGTACTTC

v_gene: TRBV6-5
j_gene: TRBJ2-2
d_gene: .
abundance: .
CDR3aa: CATHGTPNTGELFF
CDR3nt: TGTGCCACACACGGGACGCCGAACACCGGGGAGCTGTTTTTT

v_gene: TRBV7-9
j_gene: TRBJ2-1
d_gene: TRBD2
abundance: .
CDR3aa: CASSSPVGGGRKVDEQFF
CDR3nt: TGTGCCAGCAGCTCCCCCGTGGGGGGCGGGAGGAAGGTAGATGAGCAGTTCTTC

v_gene: TRBV7-2
j_gene: TRBJ1-2
d_gene: .
abundance: .
CDR3aa: CASSLDSFTNYGYTF
CDR3nt: TGTGCCAGCAGCTTAGACAGCTTTACTAACTATGGCTACACCTTC

v_gene: TRBV4-1
j_gene: TRBJ2-3
d_gene: TRBD2
abundance: .
CDR3aa: CASSQILAGVTDTQYF
CDR3nt: TGCGCCAGCAGCCAAATACTAGCGGGAGTGACAGATACGCAGTATTTT

v_gene: TRBV30
j_gene: TRBJ2-2
d_gene: .
abundance: .
CDR3aa: CAWSVSGTGELFF
CDR3nt: TGTGCCTGGAGTGTTTCTGGCACCGGGGAGCTGTTTTTT

v_gene: TRBV7-9
j_gene: TRBJ2-1
d_gene: TRBD2
abundance: .
CDR3aa: CASSSSTGTSGNEQFF
CDR3nt: TGTGCCAGCAGCTCATCCACCGGGACTAGCGGGAATGAGCAGTTCTTC

v_gene: TRBV19
j_gene: TRBJ2-7
d_gene: TRBD2
abundance: .
CDR3aa: CGGLAGESAYEQYF
CDR3nt: TGTGGCGGACTAGCGGGAGAGTCGGCCTACGAGCAGTACTTC

v_gene: TRBV7-2
j_gene: TRBJ2-1
d_gene: TRBD1
abundance: once
CDR3aa: CASSQYVGQGANEQFF
CDR3nt: TGTGCCAGCAGTCAATACGTGGGACAGGGGGCCAATGAGCAGTTCTTC

v_gene: TRBV9
j_gene: TRBJ2-7
d_gene: .
abundance: .
CDR3aa: CASGDYEQYF
CDR3nt: TGTGCCAGCGGGGACTACGAGCAGTACTTC

v_gene: TRBV4-1
j_gene: TRBJ2-3
d_gene: .
abundance: .
CDR3aa: CASSPRSSLGTDTQYF
CDR3nt: TGCGCCAGCAGCCCAAGGTCTAGCCTCGGCACAGATACGCAGTATTTT

v_gene: TRBV27
j_gene: TRBJ2-1
d_gene: TRBD2
abundance: .
CDR3aa: CASSSQTGGRNEQFF
CDR3nt: TGTGCCAGCAGTTCACAAACGGGAGGGAGAAATGAGCAGTTCTTC

v_gene: TRBV19
j_gene: TRBJ2-7
d_gene: TRBD1
abundance: once
CDR3aa: CASSTGQGFSYEQYF
CDR3nt: TGTGCCAGTAGTACCGGACAGGGTTTTTCCTACGAGCAGTACTTC

v_gene: TRBV27
j_gene: TRBJ2-7
d_gene: TRBD1
abundance: .
CDR3aa: CASSFLGTGLSYEQYF
CDR3nt: TGTGCCAGCAGTTTCTTGGGGACAGGACTATCCTACGAGCAGTACTTC

v_gene: TRBV6-6
j_gene: TRBJ1-2
d_gene: TRBD1
abundance: .
CDR3aa: CASSSPDRLDDYGYTF
CDR3nt: TGTGCCAGCAGTTCCCCGGACAGGCTTGACGACTATGGCTACACCTTC

v_gene: TRBV6-1
j_gene: TRBJ1-2
d_gene: .
abundance: .
CDR3aa: CASTYGGGGYTF
CDR3nt: TGTGCCAGCACTTACGGCGGAGGGGGCTACACCTTC

v_gene: TRBV6-5
j_gene: TRBJ2-1
d_gene: TRBD2
abundance: once
CDR3aa: CASGLAGYNEQFF
CDR3nt: TGTGCCAGCGGACTAGCGGGGTACAATGAGCAGTTCTTC

v_gene: TRBV28
j_gene: TRBJ1-3
d_gene: .
abundance: .
CDR3aa: CASSLGPNSGNTIYF
CDR3nt: TGTGCCAGCAGTTTAGGACCCAACTCTGGAAACACCATATATTTT

v_gene: TRBV6-1
j_gene: TRBJ2-7
d_gene: .
abundance: .
CDR3aa: CASSEAEGLPFAYEQYF
CDR3nt: TGTGCCAGCAGTGAAGCGGAAGGCCTCCCCTTCGCCTACGAGCAGTACTTC

v_gene: TRBV9
j_gene: TRBJ1-4
d_gene: .
abundance: .
CDR3aa: CASSGGGTNEKLFF
CDR3nt: TGTGCCAGCAGCGGAGGGGGAACTAATGAAAAACTGTTTTTT

v_gene: TRBV5-1
j_gene: TRBJ2-7
d_gene: TRBD2
abundance: .
CDR3aa: CASSFIAGGTYEQYF
CDR3nt: TGCGCCAGCAGCTTTATTGCGGGGGGAACCTACGAGCAGTACTTC

v_gene: TRBV16
j_gene: TRBJ2-6
d_gene: .
abundance: .
CDR3aa: CASSHLVGANVLTF
CDR3nt: TGTGCCAGCAGCCATTTAGTTGGGGCCAACGTCCTGACTTTC

v_gene: TRBV10-3
j_gene: TRBJ2-1
d_gene: .
abundance: .
CDR3aa: CAISDSGSYNEQFF
CDR3nt: TGTGCCATCAGCGACTCGGGCTCCTACAATGAGCAGTTCTTC

v_gene: TRBV27
j_gene: TRBJ2-1
d_gene: .
abundance: .
CDR3aa: CASSRSNEQFF
CDR3nt: TGTGCCAGCAGCCGGAGCAATGAGCAGTTCTTC

v_gene: TRBV7-9
j_gene: TRBJ2-7
d_gene: .
abundance: .
CDR3aa: CASSSLDSYEQYF
CDR3nt: TGTGCCAGCAGCTCCCTAGACAGCTACGAGCAGTACTTC

v_gene: TRBV5-1
j_gene: TRBJ2-7
d_gene: TRBD2
abundance: .
CDR3aa: CASSSTGGTSGSYEQYF
CDR3nt: TGCGCCAGCAGCTCGACTGGGGGGACTAGCGGATCCTACGAGCAGTACTTC

v_gene: TRBV7-9
j_gene: TRBJ2-5
d_gene: .
abundance: .
CDR3aa: CASSLENGETQYF
CDR3nt: TGTGCCAGCAGCTTAGAAAACGGGGAGACCCAGTACTTC

v_gene: TRBV9
j_gene: TRBJ2-1
d_gene: TRBD2
abundance: .
CDR3aa: CASSVGGLGDNEQFF
CDR3nt: TGTGCCAGCAGCGTAGGAGGACTAGGAGACAATGAGCAGTTCTTC

v_gene: TRBV19
j_gene: TRBJ1-1
d_gene: .
abundance: once
CDR3aa: CATQGAEAFF
CDR3nt: TGTGCCACTCAGGGTGCCGAAGCTTTCTTT

v_gene: TRBV29-1
j_gene: TRBJ2-7
d_gene: .
abundance: .
CDR3aa: CSVGPGLYYEQYF
CDR3nt: TGCAGCGTTGGGCCGGGACTTTACTACGAGCAGTACTTC

v_gene: TRBV27
j_gene: TRBJ2-1
d_gene: .
abundance: .
CDR3aa: CASSLLGNEQFF
CDR3nt: TGTGCCAGCAGTTTATTAGGAAATGAGCAGTTCTTC

v_gene: TRBV7-9
j_gene: TRBJ1-3
d_gene: .
abundance: .
CDR3aa: CASSYSTSGNTIYF
CDR3nt: TGTGCCAGCAGCTACTCAACCTCTGGAAACACCATATATTTT

v_gene: TRBV6-5
j_gene: TRBJ2-7
d_gene: .
abundance: .
CDR3aa: CASSYAAGAYEQYF
CDR3nt: TGTGCCAGCAGTTACGCCGCAGGGGCCTACGAGCAGTACTTC

v_gene: TRBV27
j_gene: TRBJ2-1
d_gene: .
abundance: .
CDR3aa: CASSLVGPYNEQFF
CDR3nt: TGTGCCAGCAGTTTAGTAGGACCCTACAATGAGCAGTTCTTC

v_gene: TRBV4-2
j_gene: TRBJ2-7
d_gene: TRBD2
abundance: .
CDR3aa: CASSHPEGTSGSIGLGEQYF
CDR3nt: TGTGCCAGCAGCCATCCCGAAGGGACTAGCGGGAGCATAGGACTGGGCGAGCAGTACTTC

v_gene: TRBV11-2
j_gene: TRBJ2-5
d_gene: TRBD1
abundance: .
CDR3aa: CASSLGTGQETQYF
CDR3nt: TGTGCCAGCAGCCTCGGGACAGGCCAAGAGACCCAGTACTTC

v_gene: TRBV11-2
j_gene: TRBJ2-1
d_gene: .
abundance: .
CDR3aa: CASSKVGEDHYNEQFF
CDR3nt: TGTGCCAGCAGCAAAGTCGGGGAGGACCACTACAATGAGCAGTTCTTC

v_gene: TRBV7-9
j_gene: TRBJ2-2
d_gene: TRBD1
abundance: .
CDR3aa: CASSFPYGQGDTGELFF
CDR3nt: TGTGCCAGCAGCTTCCCCTACGGACAGGGTGACACCGGGGAGCTGTTTTTT

v_gene: TRBV10-1
j_gene: TRBJ2-3
d_gene: .
abundance: .
CDR3aa: CASSEYAGSDTDTQYF
CDR3nt: TGCGCCAGCAGTGAGTACGCGGGATCCGACACAGATACGCAGTATTTT

v_gene: TRBV7-1
j_gene: TRBJ2-5
d_gene: .
abundance: .
CDR3aa: CASSLPGTPGLETQYF
CDR3nt: TGTGCCAGCAGCTTGCCCGGGACGCCGGGGTTAGAGACCCAGTACTTC

v_gene: TRBV13
j_gene: TRBJ2-5
d_gene: .
abundance: .
CDR3aa: CASSLGVADQETQYF
CDR3nt: TGTGCCAGCAGCTTAGGCGTAGCGGATCAAGAGACCCAGTACTTC

v_gene: TRBV9
j_gene: TRBJ1-2
d_gene: .
abundance: .
CDR3aa: CASRQGSSGYTF
CDR3nt: TGTGCCAGCAGACAGGGAAGTTCTGGCTACACCTTC

v_gene: TRBV7-6
j_gene: TRBJ1-2
d_gene: .
abundance: .
CDR3aa: CASSLGGSQDGYTF
CDR3nt: TGTGCCAGCAGCTTAGGGGGAAGTCAAGATGGCTACACCTTC

v_gene: TRBV5-1
j_gene: TRBJ2-7
d_gene: .
abundance: .
CDR3aa: CASSFGTFYEQYF
CDR3nt: TGCGCCAGCAGCTTTGGGACTTTCTACGAGCAGTACTTC

v_gene: TRBV6-5
j_gene: TRBJ2-2
d_gene: .
abundance: .
CDR3aa: CASSYSGGEELFF
CDR3nt: TGTGCCAGCAGTTACTCAGGGGGTGAGGAGCTGTTTTTT

v_gene: TRBV14
j_gene: TRBJ1-1
d_gene: TRBD1
abundance: .
CDR3aa: CASSPGGMSFF
CDR3nt: TGTGCCAGCAGCCCAGGGGGCATGTCTTTCTTT

v_gene: TRBV6-6
j_gene: TRBJ2-1
d_gene: .
abundance: .
CDR3aa: CASSLSAESSYNEQFF
CDR3nt: TGTGCCAGCAGCCTATCAGCAGAGAGCTCCTACAATGAGCAGTTCTTC